Each of the 18 T cell receptor beta chains below was sequenced from the same sample in a study of cytomegalovirus exposure and HLA in healthy donors. Some clones are missing from TCRdb's copy, which holds only in-frame ones; the method was immunoSEQ multiplex PCR. The data contain about 130,000 clones, around four fifths of them singletons. Material for sequencing was PBMCs. Source of these receptors: a man aged 25-40 years in good health and CMV-seropositive.

The CDR3 DNA follows: TGTGCCAGCACCCTTAGCGGGAGTACTATGTGGCAGTTCTTC. This codes for CASTLSGSTMWQFF. The rearrangement links TRBV7-9 to TRBJ2-1, with 9 nucleotides matching TRBD2. The CDR3 totals 14 residues. V trimming: 7 bases; J trimming: 12 bases; junction bases outside the gene matches: 13. Germline lookup yields CDR1 SEHNR and CDR2 FQNEAQ (reference sequence).

The V call is TRBV9, the J call TRBJ1-1; no clear D gene. CDR1 SGDLS and CDR2 YYNGEE come from the germline V gene. The CDR3 runs to 13 residues. Trimming took off 7 bases at V and 0 bases at J, with 10 bases between the two ends. The CDR3 loop reads CASGAGLNTEAFF. In nucleotides, the CDR3 is TGTGCCAGCGGCGCGGGATTGAACACTGAAGCTTTCTTT.

This clone was counted a single time. The chain recombines TRBV27 with TRBJ1-3; 7 bases match TRBD1. The CDR3 is made up of 21 amino acids. Germline CDR1 is MNHEY and CDR2 is SMNVEV (reference sequence). V shed 2 bases, J shed 0 bases, and the junction held 19 bases outside the gene matches. CDR3 bases: TGTGCCAGCAGTTTAAGGGCCATCGTCAGGGGGGCATTACTCTCTGGAAACACCATATATTTT. It yields the protein CASSLRAIVRGALLSGNTIYF.

This rearrangement joins TRBV2 to TRBJ2-1; TRBD1 is a possible D gene (6 bases). The V gene's germline CDR1 is SNHLY and CDR2 FYNNEI. This CDR3 region has 14 residues. Deletions cut 7 bases from V and 8 bases from J, with 18 bases between. The chain's CDR3 is CASTPGHQWHEQFF. The CDR3 nucleotides are TGTGCCAGCACCCCGGGACATCAATGGCATGAGCAGTTCTTC.

This clone was recorded only once. CDR3 in amino acids: CASSEDGTSGGETQYF. In nucleotides, the CDR3 is TGTGCCAGCAGTGAAGACGGGACTAGCGGGGGGGAGACCCAGTACTTC. This sequence joins TRBV2 and TRBJ2-5; 15 nucleotides match TRBD2. J was trimmed by 5 bases and V by 1 base; bases with no gene match: 2. Germline-derived CDR1 and CDR2 are SNHLY and FYNNEI. This CDR3 has 16 residues.

J is TRBJ1-2 and V is TRBV4-1; D may be TRBD1 (5 bases). The length of the CDR3 is 18 residues. V dropped 0 bases and J dropped 5 bases, with 22 bases sitting between them. Germline V CDR1 and CDR2: MGHRA, YSYEKL. The CDR3 here is CASSQEVGLGGVGYGYTF. The CDR3, as DNA: TGCGCCAGCAGCCAAGAAGTCGGCTTGGGAGGGGTGGGGTATGGCTACACCTTC.

The rearrangement uses TRBV7-6 and TRBJ1-1; 9 bases align to TRBD1. CDR1 SGHVS and CDR2 FNYEAQ come from the germline V gene. V shed 1 base and J 5 bases; nucleotides not matched to a gene: 8. The CDR3 has 16 residues. CDR3 sequence (DNA): TGTGCCAGCAGCTTAGGGGCGGGACAGGGAGGGACTGAAGCTTTCTTT. Its protein is CASSLGAGQGGTEAFF.

The V gene is TRBV2, the J gene TRBJ1-5; 8 bases fit TRBD1. Germline assignment: CDR1 SNHLY and CDR2 FYNNEI. This CDR3 region has 14 residues. The V gene end was trimmed by 4 bases and the J gene end by 2 bases; junction bases not matched to a gene: 1. The CDR3 is CASSGGQGNQPQHF. In DNA, the CDR3 is TGTGCCAGCAGTGGGGGACAGGGCAATCAGCCCCAGCATTTT.

The chain couples TRBV4-1 to TRBJ2-7, with 11 bases fitting TRBD2. Unmatched junction bases numbered 6, after V lost 6 bases and J lost 5 bases. The CDR3 runs to 14 residues. The germline gives CDR1 MGHRA, CDR2 YSYEKL. This chain's CDR3 is CASRPLAGVDEQYF. CDR3 coding DNA: TGCGCCAGCAGACCACTAGCGGGAGTAGACGAGCAGTACTTC.

V is TRBV25-1 and J is TRBJ2-6, with 8 nucleotides matching TRBD1. Germline V lookup: CDR1 MGHDK, CDR2 SYGVNS. The CDR3 is made up of 15 amino acids. J lost 3 bases, V lost 7 bases, and 5 bases had no gene match. The CDR3 bases are TGTGCCAGCAACCCGACAGGGGTTGGGGCCAACGTCCTGACTTTC. It specifies CASNPTGVGANVLTF.

The CDR3 is CASSLGAIDNEQFF. The CDR3, as DNA: TGCGCCAGCAGCTTGGGAGCGATTGACAATGAGCAGTTCTTC. The chain recombines TRBV5-1 with TRBJ2-1; D not certain. The CDR3 consists of 14 residues. V was trimmed by 0 bases and J by 5 bases, leaving 9 bases between them. From germline, CDR1 is SGHRS and CDR2 YFSETQ.

The rearrangement uses TRBV7-2 and TRBJ2-3, with D perhaps TRBD2 (6 bases). The CDR3 contains 13 residues. V was pared by 5 bases and J by 4 bases, with 10 bases between. Germline CDR1 SGHTA, CDR2 FQGNSA. For the CDR3, the DNA is TGTGCCAGCAGCCTACTAGCTCCAGATACGCAGTATTTT. Its translation is CASSLLAPDTQYF.

This clone appeared a single time. CDR3 loop: CASSPRISRWDEQFF. The CDR3 coding sequence is TGCGCCAGCAGCCCGAGGATCTCCCGATGGGATGAGCAGTTCTTC. V is TRBV5-1 and J is TRBJ2-1; no firm D call. CDR3 size: 15 residues. Trimming removed 4 bases from V and 8 bases from J, with 19 bases in between. Germline CDR1 is SGHRS and CDR2 is YFSETQ.

This clone was detected once. This chain links TRBV27 with TRBJ1-1; D call uncertain. Trimming cost V 6 bases and J 1 base, with 12 bases left between them. The CDR3 is 14 amino acids. CDR1 is MNHEY and CDR2 is SMNVEV in the germline V gene (reference sequence). This CDR3 reads CASSQRVTNTEAFF. The CDR3 DNA follows: TGTGCCAGCAGCCAGCGGGTAACGAACACTGAAGCTTTCTTT.

The V call is TRBV29-1, the J call TRBJ1-1; TRBD1 is a possible D gene (6 bases). Looked up from germline, CDR1 is SQVTM and CDR2 is ANQGSEA. V lost 6 bases to trimming and J lost 2 bases, with 10 bases between them. This CDR3 is built from 12 residues. The CDR3 coding sequence is TGCAGCGTCTACAGGGTAAACACTGAAGCTTTCTTT. Its translation is CSVYRVNTEAFF.

This chain connects TRBV9 to TRBJ1-3, with D hard to call. Trimming removed 3 bases at V and 0 bases at J, with 13 bases between. CDR1 SGDLS and CDR2 YYNGEE come from the germline V gene. The CDR3 is 16 amino acids. CDR3 in DNA: TGTGCCAGCAGCGCGTCACCTACGAGCTCTGGAAACACCATATATTTT. This translates into CASSASPTSSGNTIYF.

J is TRBJ1-2 and V is TRBV6-6; D might be TRBD1 (5 bases). From germline, CDR1 is MNHNY and CDR2 SVGAGI (reference sequence). The CDR3 spans 12 residues. Between the trimmed V and J ends, which lost 6 bases and 2 bases, there was a span of 7 bases. The CDR3 bases are TGTGCCAGCAGGGACACGAACTATGGCTACACCTTC. Translated, it gives CASRDTNYGYTF.

The chain carries TRBV7-8 and TRBJ1-5, with a weak D call TRBD1 (5 bases). The CDR3 runs to 13 residues. Germline V gene sequence: CDR1 SGHVS, CDR2 FQNEAQ. The germline V and J ends were trimmed by 4 bases and 10 bases, with 14 bases remaining between them. The CDR3 DNA follows: TGTGCCAGCAGCTCGGAGGGGACGGGACCCCAGCATTTT. Protein product: CASSSEGTGPQHF. Full variable domain (outside the CDR3, taken from reference TRBV7-8 and TRBJ1-5): GAGVSQSPRYKVAKRGQDVALRCDPISGHVSLFWYQQALGQGPEFLTYFQNEAQLDKSGLPSDRFFAERPEGSVSTLKIQRTQQEDSAVYLCASSSEGTGPQHFGDGTRLSIL.